This note documents a single T cell receptor (beta chain) sequence. Its matching antigen is unknown. The junction had 5 bases not matched to a gene; V was cut back by 1 base and J by 3 bases. This CDR3 has 15 amino acids. Germline assignment: CDR1 DFQATT and CDR2 SNEGSKA (reference sequence). This sample stems from a study of T-cell reconstitution after alpha-beta-depleted transplantation in children. Researchers prepared the TCRbeta library using unique molecular identifiers, the study reports. TCRdb re-called the PCR reads through MiXCR, storing one row per CDR3 protein. Of around 500,000 distinct CDR3 sequences listed, about 23% were seen once; the top ten hold 13% to 15%. Findings and limits, study-wide: The study reportedly traced alpha-beta T cells about two months after transplant to several hundred expanded graft clones.

The sequence was obtained from a boy younger than two who had a stem cell transplant for acute myeloid leukemia, so the T cells may come from the graft donor. Specimen: PBMCs, mostly from graft donor cells, collected 360 days after TCRalphabeta/CD19-depleted stem cell transplant. The chain joins TRBV20-1 to TRBJ1-5; 8 positions match TRBD1. CDR3 DNA sequence: TGCAGTGCTAGAGGGCAGGGGGCCTCCAATCAGCCCCAGCATTTT. This codes for CSARGQGASNQPQHF.